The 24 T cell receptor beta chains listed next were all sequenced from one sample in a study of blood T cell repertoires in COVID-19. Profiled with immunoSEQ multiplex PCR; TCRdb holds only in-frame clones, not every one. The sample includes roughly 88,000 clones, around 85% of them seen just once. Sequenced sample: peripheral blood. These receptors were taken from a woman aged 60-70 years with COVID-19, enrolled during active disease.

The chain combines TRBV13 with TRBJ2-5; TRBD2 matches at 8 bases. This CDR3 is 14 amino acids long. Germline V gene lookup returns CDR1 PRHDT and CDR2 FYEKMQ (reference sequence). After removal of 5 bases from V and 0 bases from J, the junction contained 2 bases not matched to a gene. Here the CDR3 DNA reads TGTGCCAGCAGCCAGCGGGGGTACCAAGAGACCCAGTACTTC. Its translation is CASSQRGYQETQYF.

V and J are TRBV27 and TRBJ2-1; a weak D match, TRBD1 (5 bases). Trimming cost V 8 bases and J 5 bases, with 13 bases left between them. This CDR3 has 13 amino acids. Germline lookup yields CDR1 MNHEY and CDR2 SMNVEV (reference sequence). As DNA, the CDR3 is TGTGCCAGCGCAGTTCACAGGAACAATGAGCAGTTCTTC. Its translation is CASAVHRNNEQFF.

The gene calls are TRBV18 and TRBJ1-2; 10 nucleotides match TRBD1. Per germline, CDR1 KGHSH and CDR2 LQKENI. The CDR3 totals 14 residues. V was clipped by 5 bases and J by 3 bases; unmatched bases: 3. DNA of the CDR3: TGTGCCAGCTCAGGGGACAGGGGTGACTATGGCTACACCTTC. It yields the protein CASSGDRGDYGYTF.

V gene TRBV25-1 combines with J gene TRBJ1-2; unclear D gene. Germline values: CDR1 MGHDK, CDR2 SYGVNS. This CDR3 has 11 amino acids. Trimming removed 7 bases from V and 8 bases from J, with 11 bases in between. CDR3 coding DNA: TGTGCCAGCACCTACGCGGGGGGCTACACCTTC. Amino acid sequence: CASTYAGGYTF.

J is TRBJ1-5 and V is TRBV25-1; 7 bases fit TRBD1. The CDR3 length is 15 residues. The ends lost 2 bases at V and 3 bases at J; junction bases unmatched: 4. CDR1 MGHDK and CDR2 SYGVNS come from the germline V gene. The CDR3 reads CASSEGGGYNQPQHF. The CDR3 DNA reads TGTGCCAGCAGTGAAGGAGGGGGCTACAATCAGCCCCAGCATTTT.

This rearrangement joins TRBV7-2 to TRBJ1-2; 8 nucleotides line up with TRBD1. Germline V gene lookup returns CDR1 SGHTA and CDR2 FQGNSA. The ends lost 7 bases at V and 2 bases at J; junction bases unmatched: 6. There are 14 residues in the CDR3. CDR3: CASKLDRANYGYTF. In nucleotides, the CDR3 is TGTGCCAGCAAGCTGGACAGGGCCAACTATGGCTACACCTTC.

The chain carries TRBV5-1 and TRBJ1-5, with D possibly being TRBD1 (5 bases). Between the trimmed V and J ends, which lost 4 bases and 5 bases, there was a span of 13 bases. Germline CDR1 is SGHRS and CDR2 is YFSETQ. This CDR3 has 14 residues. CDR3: CASSPGGGDQPQHF. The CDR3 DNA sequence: TGCGCCAGCAGCCCTGGGGGAGGGGATCAGCCCCAGCATTTT. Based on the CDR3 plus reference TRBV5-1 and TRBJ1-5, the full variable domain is KAGVTQTPRYLIKTRGQQVTLSCSPISGHRSVSWYQQTPGQGLQFLFEYFSETQRNKGNFPGRFSGRQFSNSRSEMNVSTLELGDSALYLCASSPGGGDQPQHFGDGTRLSIL.

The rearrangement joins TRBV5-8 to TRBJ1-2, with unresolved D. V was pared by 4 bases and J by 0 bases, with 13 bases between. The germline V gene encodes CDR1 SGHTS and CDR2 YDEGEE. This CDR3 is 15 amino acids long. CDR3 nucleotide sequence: TGTGCCAGCAGCGGGCTAGCGGGGACTAACTATGGCTACACCTTC. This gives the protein CASSGLAGTNYGYTF. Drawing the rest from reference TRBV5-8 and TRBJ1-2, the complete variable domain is EAGVTQSPTHLIKTRGQQATLRCSPISGHTSVYWYQQALGLGLQFLLWYDEGEERNRGNFPPRFSGRQFPNYSSELNVNALELEDSALYLCASSGLAGTNYGYTFGSGTRLTVV.

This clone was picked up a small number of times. The CDR3 DNA reads TGTGCCATCAGTGACCGGGACACTGAAGCTTTCTTT. Its protein product is CAISDRDTEAFF. The J gene is TRBJ1-1, the V gene TRBV10-3, with D hard to call. CDR3 length: 12 residues. The V end was cut by 3 bases, the J end by 3 bases, with 5 bases between. The germline V gene has CDR1 ENHRY and CDR2 SYGVKD.

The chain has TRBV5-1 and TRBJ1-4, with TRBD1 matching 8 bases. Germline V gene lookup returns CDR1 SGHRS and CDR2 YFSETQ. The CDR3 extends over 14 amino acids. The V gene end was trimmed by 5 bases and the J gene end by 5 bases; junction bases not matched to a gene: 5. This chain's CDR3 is CASRGRQGNEKLFF. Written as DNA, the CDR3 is TGCGCCAGCAGGGGGAGACAGGGGAATGAAAAACTGTTTTTT.

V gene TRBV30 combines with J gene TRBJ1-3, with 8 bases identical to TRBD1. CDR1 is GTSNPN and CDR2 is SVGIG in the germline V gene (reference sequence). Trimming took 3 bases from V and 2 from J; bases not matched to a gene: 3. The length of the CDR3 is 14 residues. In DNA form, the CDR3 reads TGTGCCTGGAGGCAGGGGGCTGCTGGAAACACCATATATTTT. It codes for CAWRQGAAGNTIYF.

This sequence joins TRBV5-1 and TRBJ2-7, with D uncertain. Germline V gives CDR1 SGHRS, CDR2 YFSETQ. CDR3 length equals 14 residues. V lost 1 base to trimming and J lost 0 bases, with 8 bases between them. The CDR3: CASSLMARSYEQYF. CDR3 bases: TGCGCCAGCAGCTTGATGGCACGCTCCTACGAGCAGTACTTC. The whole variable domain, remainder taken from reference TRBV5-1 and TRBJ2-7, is KAGVTQTPRYLIKTRGQQVTLSCSPISGHRSVSWYQQTPGQGLQFLFEYFSETQRNKGNFPGRFSGRQFSNSRSEMNVSTLELGDSALYLCASSLMARSYEQYFGPGTRLTVT.

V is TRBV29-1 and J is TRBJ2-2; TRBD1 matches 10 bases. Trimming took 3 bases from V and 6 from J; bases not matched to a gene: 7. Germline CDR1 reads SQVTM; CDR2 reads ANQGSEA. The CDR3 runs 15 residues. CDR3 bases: TGCAGCGTTGATTCCGGGACAGGGGCCCCCGGGGAGCTGTTTTTT. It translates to CSVDSGTGAPGELFF.

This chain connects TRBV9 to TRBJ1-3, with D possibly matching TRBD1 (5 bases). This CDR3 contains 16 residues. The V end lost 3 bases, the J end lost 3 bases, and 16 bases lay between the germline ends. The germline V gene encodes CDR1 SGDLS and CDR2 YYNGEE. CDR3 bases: TGTGCCAGCAGCGGGGGATTAGGGGCACTTGGAAACACCATATATTTT. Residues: CASSGGLGALGNTIYF.

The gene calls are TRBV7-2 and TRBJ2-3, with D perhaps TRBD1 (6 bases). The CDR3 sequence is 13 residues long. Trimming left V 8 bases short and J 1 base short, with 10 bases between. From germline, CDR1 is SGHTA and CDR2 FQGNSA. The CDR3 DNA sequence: TGTGCCAGCGGACAGAGGGGCACAGATACGCAGTATTTT. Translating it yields CASGQRGTDTQYF.

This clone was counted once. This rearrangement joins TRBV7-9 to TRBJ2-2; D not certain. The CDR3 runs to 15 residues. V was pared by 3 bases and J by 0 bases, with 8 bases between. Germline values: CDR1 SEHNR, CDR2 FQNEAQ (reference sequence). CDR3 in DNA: TGTGCCAGCAGCTTGGTGGGCCCGAACACCGGGGAGCTGTTTTTT. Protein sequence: CASSLVGPNTGELFF.

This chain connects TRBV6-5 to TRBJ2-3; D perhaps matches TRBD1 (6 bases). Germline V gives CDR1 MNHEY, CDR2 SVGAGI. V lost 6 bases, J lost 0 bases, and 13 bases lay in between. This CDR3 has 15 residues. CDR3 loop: CASRIYRESTDTQYF. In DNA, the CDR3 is TGTGCCAGCAGGATATACAGGGAAAGCACAGATACGCAGTATTTT.

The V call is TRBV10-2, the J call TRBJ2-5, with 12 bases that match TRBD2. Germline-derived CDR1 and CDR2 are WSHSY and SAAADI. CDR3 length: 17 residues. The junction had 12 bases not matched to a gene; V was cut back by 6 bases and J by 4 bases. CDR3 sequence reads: CASRGGTSGGRRETQYF. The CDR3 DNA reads TGCGCCAGCAGGGGAGGCACTAGCGGGGGGAGGAGAGAGACCCAGTACTTC.

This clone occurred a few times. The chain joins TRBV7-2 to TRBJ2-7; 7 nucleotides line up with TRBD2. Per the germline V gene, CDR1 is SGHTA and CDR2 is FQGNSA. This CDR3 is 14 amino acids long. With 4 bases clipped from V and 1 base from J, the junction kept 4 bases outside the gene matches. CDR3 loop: CASSSPGLSYEQYF. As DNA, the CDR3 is TGTGCCAGCAGCTCTCCGGGACTATCCTACGAGCAGTACTTC.

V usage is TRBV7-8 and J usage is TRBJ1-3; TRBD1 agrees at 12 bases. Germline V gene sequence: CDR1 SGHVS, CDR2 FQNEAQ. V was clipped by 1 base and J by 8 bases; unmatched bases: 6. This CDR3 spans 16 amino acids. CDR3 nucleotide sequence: TGTGCCAGCAGCTTAGTACCGGGACAGGGGGCATACACCATATATTTT. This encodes CASSLVPGQGAYTIYF.

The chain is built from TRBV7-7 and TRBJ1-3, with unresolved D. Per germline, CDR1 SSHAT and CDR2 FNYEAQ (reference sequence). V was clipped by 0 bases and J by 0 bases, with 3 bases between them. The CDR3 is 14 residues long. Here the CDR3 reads CASSLAASGNTIYF. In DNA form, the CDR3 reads TGTGCCAGCAGCTTAGCGGCCTCTGGAAACACCATATATTTT.

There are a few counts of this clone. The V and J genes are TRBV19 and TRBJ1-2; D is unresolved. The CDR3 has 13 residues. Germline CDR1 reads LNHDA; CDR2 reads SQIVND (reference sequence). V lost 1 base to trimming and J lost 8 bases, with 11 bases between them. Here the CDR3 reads CASSIAGKRGYTF. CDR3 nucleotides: TGTGCCAGTAGTATAGCCGGGAAGCGGGGCTACACCTTC.

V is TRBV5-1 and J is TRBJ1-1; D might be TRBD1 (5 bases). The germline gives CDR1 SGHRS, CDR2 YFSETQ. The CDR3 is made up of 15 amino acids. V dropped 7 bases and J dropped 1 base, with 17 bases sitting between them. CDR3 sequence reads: CASRTTFRENTEAFF. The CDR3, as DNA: TGCGCCAGCCGAACAACCTTCAGGGAGAACACTGAAGCTTTCTTT.

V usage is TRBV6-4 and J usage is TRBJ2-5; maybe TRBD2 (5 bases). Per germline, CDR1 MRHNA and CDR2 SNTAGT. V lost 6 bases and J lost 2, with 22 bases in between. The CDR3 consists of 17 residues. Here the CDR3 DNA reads TGTGCCAGCAGAGAAACGGGAATAGTAGGGCTACAAGAGACCCAGTACTTC. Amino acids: CASRETGIVGLQETQYF.